This paragraph covers one TCR beta chain sequence. This entry belongs to a study of blood T cell repertoires in COVID-19. Study-level background: There were acute and convalescent COVID-19 samples, and they came from the United States, Italy and Spain.

Sequenced by immunoSEQ multiplex PCR; TCRdb stores in-frame clones only, minus some. The sample holds around 430,000 clones, around nine tenths seen once. Participant age was about 18 to 89 years, and participants resided in approximately 25 US areas. Allocation to cohorts depended on clinical history reported by the participants. Trimming cost V 7 bases and J 4 bases, with 13 bases left between them. The germline V gene encodes CDR1 MNHEY and CDR2 SMNVEV (reference sequence). The CDR3 is made up of 13 amino acids. The TCR originated in a woman in her forties or fifties who had recovered from COVID-19. Source material: PBMCs or T cells enriched from blood (not recorded which). This chain connects TRBV27 to TRBJ1-2, with TRBD1 as a possible D gene (6 bases). CDR3 nucleotide sequence: TGTGCCAGCACTTCTACAGGGCTCTATGGCTACACCTTC. Translating it yields CASTSTGLYGYTF.